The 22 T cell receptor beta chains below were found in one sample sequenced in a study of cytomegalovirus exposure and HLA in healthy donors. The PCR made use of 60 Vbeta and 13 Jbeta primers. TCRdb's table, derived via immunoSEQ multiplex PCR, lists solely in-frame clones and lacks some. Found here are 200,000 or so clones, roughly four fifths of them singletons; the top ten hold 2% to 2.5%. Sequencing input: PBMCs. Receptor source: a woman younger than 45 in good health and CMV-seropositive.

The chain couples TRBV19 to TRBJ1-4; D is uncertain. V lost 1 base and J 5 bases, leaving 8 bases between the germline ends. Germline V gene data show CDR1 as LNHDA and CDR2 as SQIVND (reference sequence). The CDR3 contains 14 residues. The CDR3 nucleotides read TGTGCCAGTAGTATAGTTCTGGCCAATGAAAAACTGTTTTTT. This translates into CASSIVLANEKLFF.

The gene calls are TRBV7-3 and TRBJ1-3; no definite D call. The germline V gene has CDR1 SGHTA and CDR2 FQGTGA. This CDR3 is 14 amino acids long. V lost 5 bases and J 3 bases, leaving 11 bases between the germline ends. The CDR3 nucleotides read TGTGCCAGCAGCCCGAGCCCTGATGGAAACACCATATATTTT. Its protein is CASSPSPDGNTIYF.

The CDR3 sequence: CASSPPFIGDTQYF. DNA for the CDR3: TGTGCCAGCTCACCACCGTTTATCGGGGATACGCAGTATTTT. The chain carries TRBV18 and TRBJ2-3; no definite D call. The CDR3 runs to 14 residues. CDR1 and CDR2 from the germline V gene are KGHSH and LQKENI. Trimming pared 0 bases from V and 6 bases from J, leaving 10 bases between. The complete variable domain, with remaining parts taken from reference TRBV18 and TRBJ2-3, reads NAGVMQNPRHLVRRRGQEARLRCSPMKGHSHVYWYRQLPEEGLKFMVYLQKENIIDESGMPKERFSAEFPKEGPSILRIQQVVRGDSAAYFCASSPPFIGDTQYFGPGTRLTVL.

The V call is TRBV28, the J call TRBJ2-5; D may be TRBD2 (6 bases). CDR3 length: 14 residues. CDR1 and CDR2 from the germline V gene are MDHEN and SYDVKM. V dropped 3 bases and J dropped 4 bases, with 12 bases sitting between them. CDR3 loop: CASSLGGWGETQYF. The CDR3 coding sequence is TGTGCCAGCAGTTTGGGGGGTTGGGGAGAGACCCAGTACTTC.

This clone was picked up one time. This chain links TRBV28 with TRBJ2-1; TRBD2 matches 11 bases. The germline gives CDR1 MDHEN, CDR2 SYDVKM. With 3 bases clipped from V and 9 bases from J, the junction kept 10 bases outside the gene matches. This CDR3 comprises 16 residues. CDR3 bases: TGTGCCAGCAGTTTGGGACTAGCGGTTTGGGAGGGTGAGCAGTTCTTC. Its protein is CASSLGLAVWEGEQFF.

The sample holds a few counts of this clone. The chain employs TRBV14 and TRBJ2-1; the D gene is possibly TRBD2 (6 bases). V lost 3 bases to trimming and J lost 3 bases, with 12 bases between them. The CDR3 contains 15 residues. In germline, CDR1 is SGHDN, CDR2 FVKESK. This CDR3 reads CASSHGGSVYNEQFF. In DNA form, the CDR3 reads TGTGCCAGCAGCCATGGGGGGTCCGTCTACAATGAGCAGTTCTTC.

The CDR3 nucleotides are TGTGCCAGCAGTTCGACAGGGGACAGGGGGGGAGGTTCTGAAGCTTTCTTT. Translated: CASSSTGDRGGGSEAFF. The V gene is TRBV28, the J gene TRBJ1-1; 11 nucleotides align to TRBD1. Germline CDR1 MDHEN, CDR2 SYDVKM. The CDR3 covers 17 residues. Trimming cost V 4 bases and J 6 bases; bases outside gene matches: 13.

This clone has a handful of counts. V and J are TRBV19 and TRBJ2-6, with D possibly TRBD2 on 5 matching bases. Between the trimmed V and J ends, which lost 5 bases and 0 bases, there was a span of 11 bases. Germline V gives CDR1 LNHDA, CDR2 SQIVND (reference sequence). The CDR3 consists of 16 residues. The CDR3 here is CASSGRVRSGANVLTF. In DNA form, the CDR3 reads TGTGCCAGTAGTGGGAGAGTACGCTCTGGGGCCAACGTCCTGACTTTC.

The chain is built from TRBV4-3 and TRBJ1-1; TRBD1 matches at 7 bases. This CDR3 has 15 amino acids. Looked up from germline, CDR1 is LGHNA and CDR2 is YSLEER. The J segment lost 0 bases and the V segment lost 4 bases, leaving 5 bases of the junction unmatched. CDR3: CASSPQGQMNTEAFF. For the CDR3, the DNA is TGCGCCAGCAGCCCACAGGGACAGATGAACACTGAAGCTTTCTTT.

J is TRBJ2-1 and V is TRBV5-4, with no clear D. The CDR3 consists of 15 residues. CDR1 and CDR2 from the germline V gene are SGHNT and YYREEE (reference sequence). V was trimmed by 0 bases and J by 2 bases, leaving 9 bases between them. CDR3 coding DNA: TGTGCCAGCAGCTTGGATAGCTTCCCCTACAATGAGCAGTTCTTC. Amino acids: CASSLDSFPYNEQFF.

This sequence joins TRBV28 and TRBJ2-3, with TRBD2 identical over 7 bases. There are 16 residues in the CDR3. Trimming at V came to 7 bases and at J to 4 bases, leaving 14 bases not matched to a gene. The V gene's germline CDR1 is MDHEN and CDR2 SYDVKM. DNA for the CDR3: TGTGCCAGCATGCTTTATTTGGGGAGGGAAGCAGATACGCAGTATTTT. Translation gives CASMLYLGREADTQYF.

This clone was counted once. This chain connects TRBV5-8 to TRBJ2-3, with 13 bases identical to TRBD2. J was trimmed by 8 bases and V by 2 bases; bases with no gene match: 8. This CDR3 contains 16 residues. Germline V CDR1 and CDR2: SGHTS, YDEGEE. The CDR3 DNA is TGTGCCAGCAGCTTAGCACTAGCGGGGGGGCCACGTACGCAGTATTTT. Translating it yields CASSLALAGGPRTQYF.

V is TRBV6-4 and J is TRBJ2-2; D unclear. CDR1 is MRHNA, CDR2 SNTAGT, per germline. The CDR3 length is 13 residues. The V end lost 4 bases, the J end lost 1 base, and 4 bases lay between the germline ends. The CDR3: CASSAGNTGELFF. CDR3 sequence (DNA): TGTGCCAGCAGTGCCGGGAACACCGGGGAGCTGTTTTTT.

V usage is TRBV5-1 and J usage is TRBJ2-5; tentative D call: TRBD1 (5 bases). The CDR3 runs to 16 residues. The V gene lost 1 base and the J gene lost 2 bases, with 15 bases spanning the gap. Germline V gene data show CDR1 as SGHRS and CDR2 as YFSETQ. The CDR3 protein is CASSLLSTALQETQYF. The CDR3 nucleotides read TGCGCCAGCAGCTTGTTATCGACAGCTCTACAAGAGACCCAGTACTTC.

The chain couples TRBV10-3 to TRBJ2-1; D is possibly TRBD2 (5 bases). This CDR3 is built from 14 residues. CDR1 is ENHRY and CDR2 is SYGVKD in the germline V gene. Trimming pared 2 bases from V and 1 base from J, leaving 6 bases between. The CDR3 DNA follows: TGTGCCATCAGTGAGAGGGAGTCCTACAATGAGCAGTTCTTC. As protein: CAISERESYNEQFF.

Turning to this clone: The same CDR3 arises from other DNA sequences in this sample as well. DNA for the CDR3: TGTGCCATCAGTGTTGTCCTCGTGGCGGGAGGGCCATCTGGGGAGCTGTTTTTT. The encoded protein is CAISVVLVAGGPSGELFF. The chain is built from TRBV10-3 and TRBJ2-2; TRBD2 aligns across 9 bases. Germline CDR1 is ENHRY and CDR2 is SYGVKD. J lost 8 bases, V lost 4 bases, and 17 bases had no gene match. CDR3 length: 18 amino acids.

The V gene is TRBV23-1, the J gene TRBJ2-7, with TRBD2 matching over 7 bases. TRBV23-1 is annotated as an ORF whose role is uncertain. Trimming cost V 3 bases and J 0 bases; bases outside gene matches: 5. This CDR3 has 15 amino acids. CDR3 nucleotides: TGCGCCAGCAGTCAGAGGACTAGGGGCTCCTACGAGCAGTACTTC. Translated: CASSQRTRGSYEQYF.

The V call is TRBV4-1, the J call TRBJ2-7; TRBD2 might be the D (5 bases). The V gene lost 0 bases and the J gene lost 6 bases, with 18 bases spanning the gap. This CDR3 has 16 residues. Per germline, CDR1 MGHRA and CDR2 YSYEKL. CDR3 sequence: CASSQDPQLAPREQYF. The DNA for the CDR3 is TGCGCCAGCAGCCAAGATCCCCAGCTAGCTCCCCGCGAGCAGTACTTC.

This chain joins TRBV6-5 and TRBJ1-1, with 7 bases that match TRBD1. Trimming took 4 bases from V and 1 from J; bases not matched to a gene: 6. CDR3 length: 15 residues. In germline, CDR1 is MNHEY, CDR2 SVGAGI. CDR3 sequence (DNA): TGTGCCAGCAGTTGGAGGGGGCGGTGGAACACTGAAGCTTTCTTT. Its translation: CASSWRGRWNTEAFF.

The CDR3 sequence is CAWTPFTGGMTEAFF. The CDR3 DNA reads as TGTGCCTGGACCCCCTTCACAGGGGGGATGACTGAAGCTTTCTTT. The chain carries TRBV30 and TRBJ1-1; 8 bases are a match to TRBD1. The CDR3 spans 15 residues. J lost 5 bases, V lost 4 bases, and 12 bases had no gene match. Germline CDR1 reads GTSNPN; CDR2 reads SVGIG (reference sequence).

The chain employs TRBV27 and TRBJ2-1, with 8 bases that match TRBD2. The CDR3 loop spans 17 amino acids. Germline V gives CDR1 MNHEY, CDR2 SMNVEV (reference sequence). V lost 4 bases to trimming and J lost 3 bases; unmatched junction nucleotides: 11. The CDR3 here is CASSSLVAGRDYNEQFF. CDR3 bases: TGTGCCAGCAGTTCCCTCGTAGCGGGAAGGGACTACAATGAGCAGTTCTTC.

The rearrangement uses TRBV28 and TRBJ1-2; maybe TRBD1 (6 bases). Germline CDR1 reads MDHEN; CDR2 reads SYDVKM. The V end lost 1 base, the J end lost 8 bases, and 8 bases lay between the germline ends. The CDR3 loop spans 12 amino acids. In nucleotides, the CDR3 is TGTGCCAGCAGTTTATACAGGGACGGCTACACCTTC. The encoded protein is CASSLYRDGYTF.